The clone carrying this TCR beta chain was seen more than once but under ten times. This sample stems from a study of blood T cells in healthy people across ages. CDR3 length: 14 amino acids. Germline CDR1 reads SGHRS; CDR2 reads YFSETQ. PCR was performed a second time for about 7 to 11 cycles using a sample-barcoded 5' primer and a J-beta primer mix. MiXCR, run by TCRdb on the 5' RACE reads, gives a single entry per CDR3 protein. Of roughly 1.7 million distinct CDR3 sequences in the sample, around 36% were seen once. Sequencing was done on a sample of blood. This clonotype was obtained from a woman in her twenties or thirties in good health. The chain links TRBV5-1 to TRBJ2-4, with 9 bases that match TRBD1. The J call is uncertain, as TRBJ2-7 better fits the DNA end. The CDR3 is CASSPGTGNHEQYF. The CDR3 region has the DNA TGCGCCAGCAGCCCGGGGACAGGGAATCACGAGCAGTACTTC.